The TCR beta chain under discussion was sequenced for a study of tissue T cells after allogeneic stem cell transplantation (dated by TCRdb to the early 2020s). Study-wide context: Over a roughly three-year period, over 5 adult allo-HCT recipients with steroid-refractory GVHD were prospectively enrolled in a research-autopsy study. Gastrointestinal GVHD was present in all GVHD patients, each of whom received several lines of GVHD-directed therapy, and roughly 5 of these patients also had skin involvement. The human part of the study was a prospective observational study with no blinding and no randomization. Grafts from donors were received by all GVHD patients, with a handful of grafts being unmodified and three being CD34-selected to deplete T cells. The study profiled TCR beta repertoires across many tissues from research autopsies of patients with and without GVHD, plus mouse models of GVHD. For viably preserved blood and marrow, CD3+ T cells were flow-sorted when cell numbers permitted, and smaller samples went directly to DNA extraction. Study-level results and caveats: Within patients, how anatomically similar tissues were was a major factor shaping TCR repertoire composition, regardless of disease or transplant status. A small and clinically heterogeneous patient cohort was studied, and sampling depth was acknowledged as a limitation. In both patients and mice, only a limited portion of the TCR repertoire detected in tissues was captured by blood and spleen T cells. Which tissue TCRs were alloreactive or antigen-specific was not determined in the study, and some of the clones might have been host cells that persisted. Few T cell clones were found to be shared across patients, but shared repertoire signatures across patients were revealed in a tissue-specific fashion by motif-based clustering.

The receptor library was made with the immunoSEQ multiplex PCR assay. TCRbeta CDR3 sequencing was done by Adaptive Biotechnologies at survey depth, reporting CDR3 sequences, V/J genes, productive frequency and template counts. Amplification of TCR beta CDR3 regions started from genomic DNA instead of RNA. In the original analysis: Jensen-Shannon divergence was used to quantify pairwise repertoire overlap between tissues, with a value of 1 meaning complete divergence and a value of 0 meaning identical repertoires. Based on pairwise JSD values, tissues were grouped by single-linkage agglomerative hierarchical clustering, and the results were shown as dendrograms. GLIPH2 was run on all patient samples with simulation_depth 1000, kmer_min_depth 3, cdr3_length_cutoff 8, keeping groups with more than two unique CDR3s. A standardized tissue-overlap score was generated by extrapolating Jaccard GLIPH-group overlap across patients to a standard repertoire size of 1000 clones. To look at how diversity was associated with clinical or experimental variables, linear mixed-effect models were used, with tissue treated as a fixed effect and individual treated as a random effect. TCRdb took over this immuneACCESS table, retaining in-frame rearrangements with V and J assigned. Such tables are incomplete; in checked studies, under half of the missing clones stem from an unresolved V gene, and the remainder is unexplained. The DNA was the basis for D and trimming; V, J and clone size are from that table. The sample contains around 24,000 clones, about 90% of them found a single time. Of the sample, roughly 2% is held by the ten largest clones.

According to the study, the label for this sample's time point signals: recipient (host-origin) PBMCs collected before allo-HCT. A word on this clone: The specificity of this receptor is unknown. Per-base quality was not reported, and no clone a single base away is much larger than it.

The sequence was collected from a male donor older than 55 who later had graft-versus-host disease after an allogeneic stem cell transplant. The specimen comprised blood, sampled before transplantation.

The CDR3 loop reads CASSLEGLGSYNEQFF. The nucleotide sequence reads TGTGCCAGCAGCTTAGAGGGCCTAGGAAGTTACAATGAGCAGTTCTTC. The chain links TRBV7-8 with TRBJ2-1, with the D gene uncertain. Trimming costs V 1 base and J 4 bases, and their ends lie 14 bases apart. The germline V gene supplies CDR1 SGHVS and CDR2 FQNEAQ. The CDR3 numbers 16 residues from cysteine through phenylalanine. Kept here is only the CDR3 DNA, which spans 48 bases and is read in frame from base 1.